This TCR beta chain comes out of a study of blood T cell repertoires in COVID-19. Turning to the study itself: Spain, Italy and the United States supplied samples that represented acute and convalescent COVID-19.

This table comes from immunoSEQ multiplex PCR, and its TCRdb copy is limited to in-frame clones, with some not included. The sample holds 200,000 or so clones, 82% seen once. As concerns this clone: The sample contains more than one DNA sequence encoding this CDR3.

This TCR was sampled from a human donor with acute or convalescent COVID-19. The donor label of this sample is uncertain. The sample consisted of peripheral blood.

The CDR3 loop reads CASSRDSSNQPQHF. The DNA of the CDR3 is TGTGCCAGCAGCCGGGACAGTAGCAATCAGCCCCAGCATTTT. The chain joins TRBV6-5 to TRBJ1-5; 7 bases match TRBD1. Germline CDR1 is MNHEY and CDR2 is SVGAGI. V was clipped by 6 bases and J by 0 bases; unmatched bases: 2. The CDR3 is made up of 14 amino acids.